A single sample is the source of the 9 T cell receptor beta chains below, sequenced in a study of cytotoxic CD8 clonotypes in ibrutinib-treated CLL. Assay used: immunoSEQ multiplex PCR; TCRdb lists only in-frame clones, some missing. This table holds tens of thousands of clones, 60% to 80% found once. The input for sequencing was PBMCs, taken after 24 months of ibrutinib treatment. The receptors here all came from a human donor with chronic lymphocytic leukemia.

This clone was recorded once. This chain connects TRBV6-6 to TRBJ2-1, with TRBD2 matching over 8 bases. J lost 7 bases, V lost 2 bases, and 4 bases had no gene match. CDR3 length: 14 amino acids. Germline assignment: CDR1 MNHNY and CDR2 SVGAGI (reference sequence). This chain's CDR3 is CASSYKGLVNEQFF. The CDR3, as DNA: TGTGCCAGCAGTTACAAGGGACTAGTGAATGAGCAGTTCTTC.

This clone occurred a few times. The rearrangement uses TRBV4-2 and TRBJ2-7; 10 bases align to TRBD1. Germline V gene sequence: CDR1 LGHNA, CDR2 YNFKEQ. There are 15 residues in the CDR3. J lost 5 bases, V lost 7 bases, and 11 bases had no gene match. CDR3 nucleotides: TGTGCCAGCACCAAAACTGGGACAGGGGCTCACGAGCAGTACTTC. It yields the protein CASTKTGTGAHEQYF.

This clone has only a few counts. This sequence joins TRBV2 and TRBJ2-4; 8 nucleotides match TRBD1. This CDR3 contains 15 residues. Germline CDR1 and CDR2: SNHLY and FYNNEI. V gave up 3 bases and J gave up 0 bases; unmatched junction bases: 1. The CDR3 region is CASSDRGLAKNIQYF. In DNA, the CDR3 is TGTGCCAGCAGTGACAGGGGGCTAGCCAAAAACATTCAGTACTTC.

The rearrangement joins TRBV19 to TRBJ1-3, with no clear D. V shed 1 base and J shed 2 bases, with 9 bases lying between them. This CDR3 is 15 amino acids long. Germline V gene lookup returns CDR1 LNHDA and CDR2 SQIVND (reference sequence). CDR3: CASSIGAATGNTIYF. DNA for the CDR3: TGTGCCAGTAGTATAGGTGCAGCTACTGGAAACACCATATATTTT.

The chain has TRBV21-1 and TRBJ2-3; the table calls TRBD2, which could not be checked here. TRBV21-1 corresponds to a pseudogene. CDR3 length equals 20 residues. CDR3 amino acids: CASSKVRILAGAPSTDTQYF. The CDR3, as DNA: TGTGCCAGCAGCAAGGTACGTATCCTAGCGGGGGCCCCTAGCACAGATACGCAGTATTTT.

V usage is TRBV30 and J usage is TRBJ1-1; a possible D gene is TRBD1 (5 bases). This CDR3 is 14 amino acids long. Germline V CDR1 and CDR2: GTSNPN, SVGIG (reference sequence). V lost 2 bases and J 5 bases, leaving 15 bases between the germline ends. The CDR3 here is CAWSWGRANTEAFF. In nucleotides, the CDR3 is TGTGCCTGGAGTTGGGGCAGGGCGAATACTGAAGCTTTCTTT.

This rearrangement joins TRBV9 to TRBJ2-6, with D possibly TRBD2 on 7 matching bases. CDR3 length equals 18 residues. The germline gives CDR1 SGDLS, CDR2 YYNGEE. Trimming took off 3 bases at V and 0 bases at J, with 16 bases between the two ends. In DNA form, the CDR3 reads TGTGCCAGCAGCGAGGGGGAGGGTGCGAACTCTGGGGCCAACGTCCTGACTTTC. This translates into CASSEGEGANSGANVLTF.

This clone has only a few counts. The gene calls are TRBV4-2 and TRBJ2-7, with D unresolved. The CDR3 has 15 amino acids. With 0 bases removed from V and 0 bases from J, the gap between germline ends came to 9 bases. Germline V gives CDR1 LGHNA, CDR2 YNFKEQ. CDR3 sequence (DNA): TGTGCCAGCAGCCAAGAACAGTCCCCCTCCTACGAGCAGTACTTC. Its protein product is CASSQEQSPSYEQYF.

The chain combines TRBV19 with TRBJ1-2; D perhaps matches TRBD1 (5 bases). Per the germline V gene, CDR1 is LNHDA and CDR2 is SQIVND (reference sequence). The V end lost 3 bases, the J end lost 9 bases, and 20 bases lay between the germline ends. CDR3 length: 15 residues. The CDR3 region has the DNA TGTGCCAGTAGTATCCTTCTGACAGTTCCAAGGAGCTACACCTTC. Protein sequence: CASSILLTVPRSYTF.